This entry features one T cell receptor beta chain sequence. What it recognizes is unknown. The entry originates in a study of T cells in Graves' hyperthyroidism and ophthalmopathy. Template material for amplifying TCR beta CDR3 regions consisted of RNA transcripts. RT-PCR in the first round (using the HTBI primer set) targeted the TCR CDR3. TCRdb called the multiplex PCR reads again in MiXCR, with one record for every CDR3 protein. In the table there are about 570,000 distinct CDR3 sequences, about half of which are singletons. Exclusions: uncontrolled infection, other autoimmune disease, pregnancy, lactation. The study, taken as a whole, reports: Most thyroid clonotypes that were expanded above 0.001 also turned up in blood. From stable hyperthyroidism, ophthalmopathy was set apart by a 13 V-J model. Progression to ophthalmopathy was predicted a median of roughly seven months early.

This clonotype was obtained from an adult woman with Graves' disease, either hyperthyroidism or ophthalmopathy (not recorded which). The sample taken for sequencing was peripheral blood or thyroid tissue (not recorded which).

CDR3 sequence (DNA): TGTGCCATCGGACACCCCAATCAGCCCCAGCATTTT. It codes for CAIGHPNQPQHF. V is TRBV7-2 and J is TRBJ1-5; TRBD1 is a possible D gene (5 bases). The CDR3 consists of 12 residues. Germline V gives CDR1 SGHTA, CDR2 FQGNSA. Trimming cost V 10 bases and J 3 bases, with 10 bases left between them. Full variable domain (remainder filled in from reference TRBV7-2 and TRBJ1-5): GAGVSQSPSNKVTEKGKDVELRCDPISGHTALYWYRQSLGQGLEFLIYFQGNSAPDKSGLPSDRFSAERTGGSVSTLTIQRTQQEDSAVYLCAIGHPNQPQHFGDGTRLSIL.